This entry lists 5 T cell receptor beta chains sequenced from one sample in a study of Graves' ophthalmopathy and Graves' hyperthyroidism. The sequenced template was RNA, covering the TCR beta CDR3 region. An opening RT-PCR round employed HTBI primers and preceded a second-round multiplex PCR. TCRdb re-analysed the multiplex PCR reads in MiXCR, keeping a single row per CDR3 protein. The sample shows 200,000 to 300,000 distinct CDR3 sequences, 45% of them seen only once. Sequencing was performed on peripheral blood. Receptors were obtained from an adult man with Graves' ophthalmopathy.

Regarding this clonotype: Sequence at one end of the junction differs from germline and may be a read error. The rearrangement links TRBV4-1 to TRBJ2-7; D gene uncertain. Germline V gene lookup returns CDR1 MGHRA and CDR2 YSYEKL. This CDR3 has 13 amino acids. The CDR3 sequence: CASSQDSGRPLDF. The CDR3 bases are TGCGCCAGCAGCCAAGATTCGGGCAGGCCTTTGGACTTC.

This chain links TRBV9 with TRBJ1-3; no reliable D call. Trimming left V 0 bases short and J 2 bases short, with 9 bases between. The length of the CDR3 is 15 residues. Germline V gene data show CDR1 as SGDLS and CDR2 as YYNGEE. The CDR3 DNA follows: TGTGCCAGCAGCGTAGATAAGGGAGCTGGAAACACCATATATTTT. Translating gives CASSVDKGAGNTIYF.

This clonotype showed up just a few times. The chain combines TRBV20-1 with TRBJ1-5; 7 bases are shared with TRBD1. The CDR3 covers 15 residues. The J segment lost 3 bases and the V segment lost 1 base, leaving 6 bases of the junction unmatched. Germline CDR1 DFQATT, CDR2 SNEGSKA (reference sequence). The CDR3: CSARALDRLNQPQHF. DNA of the CDR3: TGCAGTGCTAGAGCTTTGGACAGGCTCAATCAGCCCCAGCATTTT.

V is TRBV7-2 and J is TRBJ2-7; 11 nucleotides agree with TRBD1. V lost 5 bases, J lost 5 bases, and 8 bases stayed unmatched. The CDR3 covers 15 residues. In germline, CDR1 is SGHTA, CDR2 FQGNSA. CDR3 region: CASSVRDRGRDEQYF. The CDR3 bases are TGTGCCAGCAGCGTCCGGGACAGGGGGAGGGACGAGCAGTACTTC.

The V and J genes are TRBV12-3 or TRBV12-4 and TRBJ2-5; D not certain. The length of the CDR3 is 13 residues. V lost 5 bases and J 2 bases, leaving 9 bases between the germline ends. This chain's CDR3 is CASSKVGQETQYF. CDR3 nucleotide sequence: TGTGCCAGCAGTAAGGTTGGGCAAGAGACCCAGTACTTC.